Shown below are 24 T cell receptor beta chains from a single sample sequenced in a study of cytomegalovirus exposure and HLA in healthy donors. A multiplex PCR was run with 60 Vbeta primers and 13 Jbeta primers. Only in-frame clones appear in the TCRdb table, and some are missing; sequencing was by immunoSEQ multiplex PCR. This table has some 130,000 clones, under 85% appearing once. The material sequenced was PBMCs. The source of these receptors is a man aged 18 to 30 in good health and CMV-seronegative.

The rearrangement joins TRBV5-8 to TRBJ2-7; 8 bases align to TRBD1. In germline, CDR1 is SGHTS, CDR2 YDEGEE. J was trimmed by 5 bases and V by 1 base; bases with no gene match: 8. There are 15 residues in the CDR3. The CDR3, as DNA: TGTGCCAGCAGCTTGACTCGTGACAGGGGTCACGAGCAGTACTTC. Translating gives CASSLTRDRGHEQYF.

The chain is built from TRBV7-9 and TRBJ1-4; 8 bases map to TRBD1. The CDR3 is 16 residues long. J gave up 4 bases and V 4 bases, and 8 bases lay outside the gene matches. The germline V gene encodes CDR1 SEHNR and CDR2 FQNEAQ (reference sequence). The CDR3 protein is CASSSRRQGFNEKLFF. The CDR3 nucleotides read TGTGCCAGCAGCTCTCGACGACAGGGGTTTAATGAAAAACTGTTTTTT.

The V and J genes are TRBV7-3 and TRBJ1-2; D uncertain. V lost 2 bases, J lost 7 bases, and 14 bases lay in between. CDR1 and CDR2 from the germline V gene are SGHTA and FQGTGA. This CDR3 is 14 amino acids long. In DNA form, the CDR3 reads TGTGCCAGCAGCTTAGGTGGTGTGGGAGGTGGCTACACCTTC. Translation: CASSLGGVGGGYTF. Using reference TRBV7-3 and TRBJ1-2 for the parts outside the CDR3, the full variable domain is GAGVSQTPSNKVTEKGKYVELRCDPISGHTALYWYRQSLGQGPEFLIYFQGTGAADDSGLPNDRFFAVRPEGSVSTLKIQRTERGDSAVYLCASSLGGVGGGYTFGSGTRLTVV.

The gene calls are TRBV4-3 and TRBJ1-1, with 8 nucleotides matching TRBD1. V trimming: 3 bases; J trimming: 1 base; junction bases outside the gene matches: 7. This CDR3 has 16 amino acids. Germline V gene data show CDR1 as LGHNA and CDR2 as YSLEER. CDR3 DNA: TGCGCCAGCAGCCAGTTTCTCAGGGGGCCGAACACTGAAGCTTTCTTT. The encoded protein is CASSQFLRGPNTEAFF.

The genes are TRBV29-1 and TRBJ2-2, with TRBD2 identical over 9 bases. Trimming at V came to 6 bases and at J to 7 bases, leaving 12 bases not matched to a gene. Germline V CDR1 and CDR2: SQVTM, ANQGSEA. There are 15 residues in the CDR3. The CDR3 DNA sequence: TGCAGCGTGGCCCCTTTAGCGGGGGCTCTCGGGGAGCTGTTTTTT. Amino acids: CSVAPLAGALGELFF.

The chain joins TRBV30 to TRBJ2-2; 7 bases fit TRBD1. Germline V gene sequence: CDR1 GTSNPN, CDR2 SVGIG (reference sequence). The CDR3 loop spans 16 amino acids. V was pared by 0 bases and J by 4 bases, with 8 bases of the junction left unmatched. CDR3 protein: CAWSVREQGPTGELFF. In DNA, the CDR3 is TGTGCCTGGAGTGTACGTGAACAGGGGCCCACCGGGGAGCTGTTTTTT.

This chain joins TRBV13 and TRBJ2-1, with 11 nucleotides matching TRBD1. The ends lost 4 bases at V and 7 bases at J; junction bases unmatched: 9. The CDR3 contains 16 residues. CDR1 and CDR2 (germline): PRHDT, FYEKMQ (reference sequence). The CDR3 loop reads CASSSDVGTGGNEQFF. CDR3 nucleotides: TGTGCCAGCAGCTCCGATGTGGGGACAGGGGGAAATGAGCAGTTCTTC.

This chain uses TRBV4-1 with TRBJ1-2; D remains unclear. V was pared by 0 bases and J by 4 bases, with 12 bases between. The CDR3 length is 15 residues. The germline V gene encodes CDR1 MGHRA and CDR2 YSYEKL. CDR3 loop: CASSQEEGSSYGYTF. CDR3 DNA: TGCGCCAGCAGCCAAGAAGAGGGATCGAGCTATGGCTACACCTTC.

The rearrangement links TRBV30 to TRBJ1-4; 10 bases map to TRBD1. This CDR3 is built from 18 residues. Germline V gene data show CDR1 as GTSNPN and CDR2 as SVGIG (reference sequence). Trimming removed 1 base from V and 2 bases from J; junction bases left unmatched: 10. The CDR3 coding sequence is TGTGCCTGGAGTGCCCCGACAGGGGGCGTCTTTACTAATGAAAAACTGTTTTTT. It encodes CAWSAPTGGVFTNEKLFF.

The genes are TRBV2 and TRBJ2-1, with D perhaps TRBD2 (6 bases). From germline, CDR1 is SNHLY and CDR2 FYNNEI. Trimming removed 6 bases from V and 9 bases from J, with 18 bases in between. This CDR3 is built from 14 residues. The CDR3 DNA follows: TGTGCCAGCAGGCGAGTGGGCGGGGAGGTTGAGCAGTTCTTC. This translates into CASRRVGGEVEQFF.

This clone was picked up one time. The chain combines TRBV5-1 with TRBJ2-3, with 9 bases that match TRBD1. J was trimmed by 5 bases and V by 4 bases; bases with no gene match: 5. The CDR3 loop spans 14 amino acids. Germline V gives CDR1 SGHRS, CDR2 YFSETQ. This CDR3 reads CASSIQGAEDTQYF. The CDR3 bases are TGCGCCAGCAGCATACAGGGGGCAGAAGATACGCAGTATTTT.

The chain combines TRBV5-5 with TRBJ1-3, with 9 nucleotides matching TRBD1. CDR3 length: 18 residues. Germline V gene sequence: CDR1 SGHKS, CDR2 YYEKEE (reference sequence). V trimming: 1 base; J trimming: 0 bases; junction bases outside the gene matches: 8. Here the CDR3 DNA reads TGTGCCAGCAGCTTGATCCCCGGGACAGGGCGCTCTGGAAACACCATATATTTT. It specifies CASSLIPGTGRSGNTIYF.

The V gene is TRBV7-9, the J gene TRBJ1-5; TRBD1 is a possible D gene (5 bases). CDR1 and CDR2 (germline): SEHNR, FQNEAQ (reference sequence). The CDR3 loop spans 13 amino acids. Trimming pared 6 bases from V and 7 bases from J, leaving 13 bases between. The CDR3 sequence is CASRGAGNQPQHF. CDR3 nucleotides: TGTGCCAGCAGAGGGGCAGGGAACCAGCCCCAGCATTTT.

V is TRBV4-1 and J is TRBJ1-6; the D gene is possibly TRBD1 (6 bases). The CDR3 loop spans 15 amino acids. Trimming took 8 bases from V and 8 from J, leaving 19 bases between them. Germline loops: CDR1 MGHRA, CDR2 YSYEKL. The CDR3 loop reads CASSNSRAGDSPLHF. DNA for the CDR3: TGCGCCAGCTCGAATTCCCGGGCAGGGGATTCACCCCTCCACTTT.

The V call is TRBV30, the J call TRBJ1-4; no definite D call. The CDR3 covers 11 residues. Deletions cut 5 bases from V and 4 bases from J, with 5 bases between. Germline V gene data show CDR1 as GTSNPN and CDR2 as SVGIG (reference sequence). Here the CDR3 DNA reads TGTGCCTGGGGGAGTAATGAAAAACTGTTTTTT. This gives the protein CAWGSNEKLFF.

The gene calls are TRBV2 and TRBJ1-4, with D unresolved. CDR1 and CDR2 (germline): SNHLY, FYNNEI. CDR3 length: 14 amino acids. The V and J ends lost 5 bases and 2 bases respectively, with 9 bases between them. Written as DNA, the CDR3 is TGTGCCAGCAGTCCACAGATCACTAATGAAAAACTGTTTTTT. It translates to CASSPQITNEKLFF.

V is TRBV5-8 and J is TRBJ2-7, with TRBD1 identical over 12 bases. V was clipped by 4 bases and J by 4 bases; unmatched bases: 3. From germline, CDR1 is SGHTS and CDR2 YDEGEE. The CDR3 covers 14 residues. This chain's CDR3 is CASSRDRGRYEQYF. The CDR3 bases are TGTGCCAGCAGCCGGGACAGGGGGCGATACGAGCAGTACTTC. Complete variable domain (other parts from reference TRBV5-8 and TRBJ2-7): EAGVTQSPTHLIKTRGQQATLRCSPISGHTSVYWYQQALGLGLQFLLWYDEGEERNRGNFPPRFSGRQFPNYSSELNVNALELEDSALYLCASSRDRGRYEQYFGPGTRLTVT.

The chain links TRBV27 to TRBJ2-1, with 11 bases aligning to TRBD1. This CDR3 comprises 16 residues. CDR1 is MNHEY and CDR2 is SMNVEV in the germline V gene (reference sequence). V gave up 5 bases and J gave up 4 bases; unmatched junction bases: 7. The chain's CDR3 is CASSLGQGVPYNEQFF. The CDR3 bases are TGTGCCAGCAGTCTGGGACAGGGGGTACCTTACAATGAGCAGTTCTTC.

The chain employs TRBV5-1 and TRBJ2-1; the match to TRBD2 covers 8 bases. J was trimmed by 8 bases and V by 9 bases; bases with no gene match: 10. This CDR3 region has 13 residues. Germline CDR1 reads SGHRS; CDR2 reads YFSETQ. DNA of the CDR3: TGCGCCACAACGGGGGGGCCGTTAGATGAGCAGTTCTTC. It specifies CATTGGPLDEQFF.

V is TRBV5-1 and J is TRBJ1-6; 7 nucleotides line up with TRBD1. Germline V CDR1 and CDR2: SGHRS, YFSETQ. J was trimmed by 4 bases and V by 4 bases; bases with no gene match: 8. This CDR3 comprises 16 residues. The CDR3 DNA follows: TGCGCCAGCAGCAGCATCCGGGACAGTTATAATTCACCCCTCCACTTT. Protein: CASSSIRDSYNSPLHF.

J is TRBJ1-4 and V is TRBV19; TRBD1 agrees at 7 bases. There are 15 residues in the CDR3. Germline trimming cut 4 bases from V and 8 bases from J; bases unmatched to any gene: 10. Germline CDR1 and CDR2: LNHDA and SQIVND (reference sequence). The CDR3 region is CASSTTDRVQEKLFF. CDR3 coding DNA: TGTGCCAGTAGTACCACCGACAGGGTGCAAGAAAAACTGTTTTTT. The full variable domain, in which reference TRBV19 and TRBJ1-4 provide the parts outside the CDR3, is DGGITQSPKYLFRKEGQNVTLSCEQNLNHDAMYWYRQDPGQGLRLIYYSQIVNDFQKGDIAEGYSVSREKKESFPLTVTSAQKNPTAFYLCASSTTDRVQEKLFFGSGTQLSVL.

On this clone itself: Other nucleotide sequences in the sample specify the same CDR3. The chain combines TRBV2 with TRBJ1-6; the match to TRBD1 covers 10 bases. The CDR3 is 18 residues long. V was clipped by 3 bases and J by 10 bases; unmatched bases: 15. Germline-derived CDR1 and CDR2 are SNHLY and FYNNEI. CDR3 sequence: CASSDGFSGTGVRSPLHF. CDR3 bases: TGTGCCAGCAGTGACGGTTTCTCTGGGACAGGGGTCAGGTCACCCCTCCACTTT. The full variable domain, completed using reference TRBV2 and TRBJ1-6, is EPEVTQTPSHQVTQMGQEVILRCVPISNHLYFYWYRQILGQKVEFLVSFYNNEISEKSEIFDDQFSVERPDGSNFTLKIRSTKLEDSAMYFCASSDGFSGTGVRSPLHFGNGTRLTVT.

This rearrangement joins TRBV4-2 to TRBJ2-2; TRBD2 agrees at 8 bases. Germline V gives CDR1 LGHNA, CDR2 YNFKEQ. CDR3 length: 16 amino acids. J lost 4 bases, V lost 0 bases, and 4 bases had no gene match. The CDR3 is CASSQDPRGGTGELFF. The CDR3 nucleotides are TGTGCCAGCAGCCAAGATCCACGGGGGGGCACCGGGGAGCTGTTTTTT.

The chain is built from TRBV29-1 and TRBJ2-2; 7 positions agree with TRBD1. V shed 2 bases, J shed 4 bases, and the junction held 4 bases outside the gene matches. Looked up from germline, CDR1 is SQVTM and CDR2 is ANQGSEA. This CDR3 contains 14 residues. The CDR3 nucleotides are TGCAGCGTTGAAACAGGGGTGGGCACCGGGGAGCTGTTTTTT. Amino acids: CSVETGVGTGELFF.